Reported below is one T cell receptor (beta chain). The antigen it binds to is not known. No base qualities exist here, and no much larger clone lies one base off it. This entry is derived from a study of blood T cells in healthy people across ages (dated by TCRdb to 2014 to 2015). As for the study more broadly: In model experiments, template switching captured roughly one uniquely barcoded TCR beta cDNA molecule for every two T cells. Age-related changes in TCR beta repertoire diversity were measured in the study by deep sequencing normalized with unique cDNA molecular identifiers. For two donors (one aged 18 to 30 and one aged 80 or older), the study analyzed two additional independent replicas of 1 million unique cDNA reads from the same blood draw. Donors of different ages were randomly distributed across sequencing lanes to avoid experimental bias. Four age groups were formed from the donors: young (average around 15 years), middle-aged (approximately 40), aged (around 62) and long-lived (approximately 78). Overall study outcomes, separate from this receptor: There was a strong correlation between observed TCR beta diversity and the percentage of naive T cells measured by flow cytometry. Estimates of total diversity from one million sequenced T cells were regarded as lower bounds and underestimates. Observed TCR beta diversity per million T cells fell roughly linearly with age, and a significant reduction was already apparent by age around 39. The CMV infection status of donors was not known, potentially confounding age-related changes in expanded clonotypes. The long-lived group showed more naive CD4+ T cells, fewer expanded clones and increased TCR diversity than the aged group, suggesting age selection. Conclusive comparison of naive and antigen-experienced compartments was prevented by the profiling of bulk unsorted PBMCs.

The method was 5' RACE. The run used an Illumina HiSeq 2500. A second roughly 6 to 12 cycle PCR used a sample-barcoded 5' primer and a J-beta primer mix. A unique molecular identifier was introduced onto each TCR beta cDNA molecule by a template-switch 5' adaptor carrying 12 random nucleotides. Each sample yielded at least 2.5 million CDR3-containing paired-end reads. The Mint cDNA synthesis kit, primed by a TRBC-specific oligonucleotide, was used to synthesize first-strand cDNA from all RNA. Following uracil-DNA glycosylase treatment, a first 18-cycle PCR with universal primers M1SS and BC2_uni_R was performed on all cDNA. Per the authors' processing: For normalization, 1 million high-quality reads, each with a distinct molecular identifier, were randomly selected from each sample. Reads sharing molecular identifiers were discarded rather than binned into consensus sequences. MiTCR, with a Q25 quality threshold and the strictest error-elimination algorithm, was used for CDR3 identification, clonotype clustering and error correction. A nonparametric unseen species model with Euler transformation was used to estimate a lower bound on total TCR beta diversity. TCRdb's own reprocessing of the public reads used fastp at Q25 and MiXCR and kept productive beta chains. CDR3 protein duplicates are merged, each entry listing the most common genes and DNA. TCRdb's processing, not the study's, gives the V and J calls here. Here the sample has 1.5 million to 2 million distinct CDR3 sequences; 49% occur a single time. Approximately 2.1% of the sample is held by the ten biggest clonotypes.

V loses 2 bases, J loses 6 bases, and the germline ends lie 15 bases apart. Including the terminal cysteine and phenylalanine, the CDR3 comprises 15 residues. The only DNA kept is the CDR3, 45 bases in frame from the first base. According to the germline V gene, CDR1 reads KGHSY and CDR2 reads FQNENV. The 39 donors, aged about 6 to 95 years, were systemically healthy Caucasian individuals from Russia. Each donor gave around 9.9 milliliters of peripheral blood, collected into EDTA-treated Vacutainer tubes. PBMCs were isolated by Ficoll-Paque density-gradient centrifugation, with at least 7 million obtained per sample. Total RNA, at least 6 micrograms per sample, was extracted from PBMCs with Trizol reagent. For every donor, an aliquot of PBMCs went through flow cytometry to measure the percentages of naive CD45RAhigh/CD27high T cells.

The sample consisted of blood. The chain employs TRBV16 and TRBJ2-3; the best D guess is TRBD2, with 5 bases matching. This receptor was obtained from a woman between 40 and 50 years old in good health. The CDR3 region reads CASSQPESGWDTQYF. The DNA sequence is TGTGCCAGCAGCCAACCGGAGTCGGGGTGGGATACGCAGTATTTT. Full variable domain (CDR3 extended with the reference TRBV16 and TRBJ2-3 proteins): GEEVAQTPKHLVRGEGQKAKLYCAPIKGHSYVFWYQQVLKNEFKFLISFQNENVFDETGMPKERFSAKCLPNSPCSLEIQATKLEDSAVYFCASSQPESGWDTQYFGPGTRLTVL.